This T cell receptor beta chain was sequenced for a study of cytomegalovirus exposure and HLA in healthy donors. Whole-study results and caveats: Later genetic work tied a missense DCLRE1C variant to beta-chain V and J trimming. Immune exposure information available was restricted to CMV serostatus.

V was clipped by 4 bases and J by 6 bases, with 7 bases between them. This CDR3 contains 11 residues. The V gene's germline CDR1 is SGHKS and CDR2 YYEKEE (reference sequence). PCR amplification relied on 60 Vbeta primers (plus 13 Jbeta primers). Clones were sequenced by immunoSEQ multiplex PCR, and TCRdb holds only the in-frame ones, with some missing. The repertoire holds some 200,000 clones, with approximately 78% as singletons. As to this clone: Its target is unknown.

The rearrangement uses TRBV5-5 and TRBJ1-1; no firm D call. The specimen sequenced was PBMCs. The TCR was taken from a woman aged 50 to 60 in good health and CMV-seropositive. The CDR3 bases are TGTGCCAGCAGCCTATATGCTGAAGCTTTCTTT. Residues: CASSLYAEAFF.